The source of this T cell receptor (beta chain) is a study of cytomegalovirus exposure and HLA in healthy donors. Study outcomes and limitations: Rare TCR sequences dominated, though some public TCRs recurred in many donors. In a later analysis, TCR beta V- and J-gene trimming showed a link to a missense DCLRE1C variant.

Vbeta (60) and Jbeta (13) primers were used in the PCR. Libraries were prepared by immunoSEQ multiplex PCR; TCRdb keeps only in-frame clonotypes and omits some of them. The table lists roughly 180,000 clones, 80% of them singletons, with 6% to 7.5% in the top ten. The CDR3 is 12 amino acids. The germline gives CDR1 SGHTA, CDR2 FQGNSA. Trimming pared 5 bases from V and 7 bases from J, leaving 11 bases between. A remark on this clone: The antigen is undetermined.

This receptor was taken from a man younger than 45 in good health and CMV-seropositive. This chain joins TRBV7-2 and TRBJ1-2; tentatively, D is TRBD1 (6 bases). Specimen: PBMCs. In DNA, the CDR3 is TGTGCCAGCAGCCTCTTGGGGGCTGGCTACACCTTC. It yields the protein CASSLLGAGYTF.